The entry below gives a single T cell receptor (beta chain) sequence along with its context. Its cognate antigen is unknown. This specimen comes from a study of shared clonotypes between healthy human individuals. Per the germline V gene, CDR1 is SGHTA and CDR2 is FQGNSA. The CDR3 spans 14 residues. The V and J ends lost 5 bases and 9 bases, in that order; junction bases with no gene match: 4. Assay: immunoSEQ multiplex PCR; the TCRdb copy retains only in-frame clones and omits some. The table records 2 million to 2.5 million clones, 90% to 97% of them present only once. Study results and caveats: Memory subsets had estimated richness that was generally smaller than that of naive subsets.

This receptor was taken from a man between 18 and 35 years old in good health. The chain joins TRBV7-2 to TRBJ1-6; 10 bases map to TRBD1. Material: naive CD4+ T cells sorted from blood. Noted subset: CD45RA+ positively selected. The CDR3 spells CASSPDRGLSPLHF. CDR3 DNA: TGTGCCAGCAGCCCTGACAGGGGGCTTTCACCCCTCCACTTT.